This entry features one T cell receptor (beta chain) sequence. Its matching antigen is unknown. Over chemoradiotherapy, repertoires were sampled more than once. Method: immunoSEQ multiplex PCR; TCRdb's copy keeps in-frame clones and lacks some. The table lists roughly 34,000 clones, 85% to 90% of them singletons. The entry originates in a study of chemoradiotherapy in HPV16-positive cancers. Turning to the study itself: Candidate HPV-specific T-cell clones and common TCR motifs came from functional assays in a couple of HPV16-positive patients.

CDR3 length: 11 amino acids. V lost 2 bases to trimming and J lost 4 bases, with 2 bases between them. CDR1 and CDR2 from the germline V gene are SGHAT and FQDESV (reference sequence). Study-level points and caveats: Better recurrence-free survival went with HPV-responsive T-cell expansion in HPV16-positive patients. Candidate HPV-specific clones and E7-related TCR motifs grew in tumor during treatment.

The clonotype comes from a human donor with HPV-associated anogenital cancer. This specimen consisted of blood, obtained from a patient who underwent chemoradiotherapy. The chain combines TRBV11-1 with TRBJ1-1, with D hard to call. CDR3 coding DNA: TGTGCCAGCAGCTTAATCACTGAAGCTTTCTTT. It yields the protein CASSLITEAFF. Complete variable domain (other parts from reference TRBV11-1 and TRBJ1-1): EAEVAQSPRYKITEKSQAVAFWCDPISGHATLYWYRQILGQGPELLVQFQDESVVDDSQLPKDRFSAERLKGVDSTLKIQPAELGDSAMYLCASSLITEAFFGQGTRLTVV.